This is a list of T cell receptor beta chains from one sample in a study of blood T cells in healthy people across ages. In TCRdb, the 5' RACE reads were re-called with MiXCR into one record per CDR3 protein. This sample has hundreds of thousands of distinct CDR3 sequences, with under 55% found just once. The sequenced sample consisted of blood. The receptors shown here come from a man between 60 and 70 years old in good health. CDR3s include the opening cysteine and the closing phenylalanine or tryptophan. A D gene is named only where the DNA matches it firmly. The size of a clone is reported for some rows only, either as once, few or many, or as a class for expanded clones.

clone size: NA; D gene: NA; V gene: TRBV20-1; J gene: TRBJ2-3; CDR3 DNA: TGCAGTGCTAGAGGGGACGGTCCTAGCACAGATACGCAGTATTTT; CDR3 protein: CSARGDGPSTDTQYF
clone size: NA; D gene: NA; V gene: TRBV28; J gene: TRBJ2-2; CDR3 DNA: TGTGCCAGCCATCTCCGGGGGACCGGGGAGCTGTTTTTT; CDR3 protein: CASHLRGTGELFF
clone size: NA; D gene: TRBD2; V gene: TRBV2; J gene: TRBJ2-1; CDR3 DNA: TGTGCCAGCAGTAAGAGACTAGCGGGGGGCAAGGCGCAAGTCATCGATGAGCAGTTCTTC; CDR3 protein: CASSKRLAGGKAQVIDEQFF
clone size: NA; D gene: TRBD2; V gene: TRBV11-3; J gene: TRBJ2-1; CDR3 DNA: TGTGCCAGCAGCTTTAGACTAGCGGTCTATTGTGAGCAGTTCTTC; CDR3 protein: CASSFRLAVYCEQFF
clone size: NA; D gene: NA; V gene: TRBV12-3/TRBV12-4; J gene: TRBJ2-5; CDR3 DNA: TGTGCCAGCAGCCAACTAGCAGGGCAAGAGACCCAGTACTTC; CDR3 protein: CASSQLAGQETQYF
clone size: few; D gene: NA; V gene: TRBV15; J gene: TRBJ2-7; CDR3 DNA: TGTGCCACCAGCAGAGCCCAGAACTACGAGCAGTACTTC; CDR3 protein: CATSRAQNYEQYF
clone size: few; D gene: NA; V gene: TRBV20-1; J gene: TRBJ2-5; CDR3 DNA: TGCAGTGCAAAACCAAATGCAGGGATTGGGGAGACCCAGTACTTC; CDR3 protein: CSAKPNAGIGETQYF
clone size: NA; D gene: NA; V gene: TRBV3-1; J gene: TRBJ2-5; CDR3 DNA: TGTGTCAGCAGCCAAGATGGCAAGACCCAGTACTTC; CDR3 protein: CVSSQDGKTQYF
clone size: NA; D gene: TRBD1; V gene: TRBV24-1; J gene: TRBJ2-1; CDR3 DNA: TGTGCCACCAGTGATGCAACAACAGGGGATGAGGAGCAGTTCTTC; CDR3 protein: CATSDATTGDEEQFF
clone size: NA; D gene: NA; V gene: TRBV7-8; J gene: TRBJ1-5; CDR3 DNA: TGTGCCAGCAGCGCCGACAGGAGTAGCAATCAGCCCCAGCATTTT; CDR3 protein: CASSADRSSNQPQHF
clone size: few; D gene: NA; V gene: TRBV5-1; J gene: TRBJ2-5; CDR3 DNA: TGCGCCAGCAGCTTGGCGAAGACCCAGTACTTC; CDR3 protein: CASSLAKTQYF
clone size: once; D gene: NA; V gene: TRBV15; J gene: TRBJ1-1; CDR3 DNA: TGTGCCACCAGCAGAGATCGGGGGCTCAACACTGAAGCTTTCTTT; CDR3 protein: CATSRDRGLNTEAFF
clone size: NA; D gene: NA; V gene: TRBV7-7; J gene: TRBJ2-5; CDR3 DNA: TGTGCCAGCAGCCCTACAGAGTCTCAAGAGACCCAGTACTTC; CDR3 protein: CASSPTESQETQYF
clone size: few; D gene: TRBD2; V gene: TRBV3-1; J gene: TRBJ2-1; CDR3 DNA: TGTGCCAGCAGCCGCGGGACTAGCGGCAATGAGCAGTTCTTC; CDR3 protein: CASSRGTSGNEQFF
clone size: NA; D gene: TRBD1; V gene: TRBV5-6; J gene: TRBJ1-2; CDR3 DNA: TGTGCCAGCAGCTTTATACCCGGGACAGCGGTTACCTTCAACTATGGCTACACCTTC; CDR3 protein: CASSFIPGTAVTFNYGYTF
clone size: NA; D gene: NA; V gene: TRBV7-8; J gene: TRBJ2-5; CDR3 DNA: TGTGCCAGCAGCCCCAACCAAGAGACCCGGTACTTC; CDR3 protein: CASSPNQETRYF
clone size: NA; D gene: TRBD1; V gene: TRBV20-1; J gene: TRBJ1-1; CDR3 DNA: TGCAGTGCCGCGGGACAGACTAACACTGAAGCTTTCTTT; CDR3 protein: CSAAGQTNTEAFF
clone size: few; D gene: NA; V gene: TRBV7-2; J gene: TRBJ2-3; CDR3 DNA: TGTGCCAGCAGCTTGGTTGGCAGGGCGACAGATACGCAGTATTTT; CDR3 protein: CASSLVGRATDTQYF
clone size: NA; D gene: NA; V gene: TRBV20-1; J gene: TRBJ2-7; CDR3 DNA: TGCAGTGCTACCGAGGGCCGGACCCAGTACGAGCAGTACTTC; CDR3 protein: CSATEGRTQYEQYF
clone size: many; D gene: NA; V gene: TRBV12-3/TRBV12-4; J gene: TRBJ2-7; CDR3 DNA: TGTGCCAGCAGTTTGAAGGACAGCTCCTACGAGCAGTACTTC; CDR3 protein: CASSLKDSSYEQYF
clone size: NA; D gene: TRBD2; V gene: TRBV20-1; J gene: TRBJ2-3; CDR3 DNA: TGCAGTGCTAGAAGAAGCGGGGGACCCACAGATACGCAGTATTTT; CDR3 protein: CSARRSGGPTDTQYF
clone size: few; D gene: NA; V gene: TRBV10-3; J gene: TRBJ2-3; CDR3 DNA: TGTGCCATCAAGGGGGGGCAAGATACGCAGTATTTT; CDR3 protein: CAIKGGQDTQYF
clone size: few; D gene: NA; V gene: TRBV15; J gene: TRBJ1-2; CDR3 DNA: TGTGCCACCAGCAGAGATCGGGGACGGAGCTATGGCTACACCTTC; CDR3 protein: CATSRDRGRSYGYTF
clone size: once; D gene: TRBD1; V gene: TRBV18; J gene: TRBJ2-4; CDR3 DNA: TGTGCCAGCTCACCACCACAGGGGATGGTCAAAAACATTCAGTACTTC; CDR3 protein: CASSPPQGMVKNIQYF
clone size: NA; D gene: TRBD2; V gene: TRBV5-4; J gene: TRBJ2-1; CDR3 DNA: TGTGCCAGCAGCTCAAAGCGGGGGGGCCTATTAAATGAGCAGTTCTTC; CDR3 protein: CASSSKRGGLLNEQFF
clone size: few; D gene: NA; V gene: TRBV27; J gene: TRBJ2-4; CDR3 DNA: TGTGCCAGCAGTTTCTCAGCTGGCGGAAACATTCAGTACTTC; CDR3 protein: CASSFSAGGNIQYF
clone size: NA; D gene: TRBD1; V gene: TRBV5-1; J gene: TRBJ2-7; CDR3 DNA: TGCGCCAGCAGCTCGACAGGGGTTCCCGACGAGCAGTACTTC; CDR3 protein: CASSSTGVPDEQYF
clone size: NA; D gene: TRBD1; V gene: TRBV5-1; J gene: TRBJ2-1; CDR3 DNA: TGCGCCAGCAGCTTGTCCTACAGGGGGAACGAGCAGTTCTTC; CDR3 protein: CASSLSYRGNEQFF
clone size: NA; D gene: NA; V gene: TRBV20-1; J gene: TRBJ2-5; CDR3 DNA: TGCAGTGCAAAGCGTGGGGGAGGAAAGACCCAGTACTTC; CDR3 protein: CSAKRGGGKTQYF
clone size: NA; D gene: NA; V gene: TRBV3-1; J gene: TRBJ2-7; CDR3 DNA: TGTGCCAGCAGCCAAGTAAGTAGCTACGAGCAGTACTTC; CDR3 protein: CASSQVSSYEQYF
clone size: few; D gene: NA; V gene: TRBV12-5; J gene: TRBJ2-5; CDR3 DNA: TGTGCTAGTGGTTTGGAGGGAGAAGAGACCCAGTACTTC; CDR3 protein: CASGLEGEETQYF
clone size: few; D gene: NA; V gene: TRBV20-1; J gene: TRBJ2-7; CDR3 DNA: TGCAGTGCAAGGGTTGCGCGGGACTCCAGTATCATAGAGCAGTACTTC; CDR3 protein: CSARVARDSSIIEQYF
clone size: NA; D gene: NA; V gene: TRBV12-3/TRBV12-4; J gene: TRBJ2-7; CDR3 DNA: TGTGCCAGCAATACAGCCTACGAGCAGTACTTC; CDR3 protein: CASNTAYEQYF
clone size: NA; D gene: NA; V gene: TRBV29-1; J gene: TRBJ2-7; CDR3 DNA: TGCAGCGCTGGTGGGACGCCGGGTTCCTACGAGCAGTACTTC; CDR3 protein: CSAGGTPGSYEQYF
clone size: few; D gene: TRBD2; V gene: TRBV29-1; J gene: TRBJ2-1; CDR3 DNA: TGCAGCGTTGGGTGGACTAGCGGGAGATACAATGAGCAGTTCTTC; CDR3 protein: CSVGWTSGRYNEQFF
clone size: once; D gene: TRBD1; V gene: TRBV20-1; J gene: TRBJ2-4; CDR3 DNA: TGCAGTGCTCGGACAGGGGTGGCCAAAAACATTCAGTACTTC; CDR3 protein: CSARTGVAKNIQYF
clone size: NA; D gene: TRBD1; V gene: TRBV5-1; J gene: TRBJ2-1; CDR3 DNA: TGCGCCAGCAGCCTCCGACAGGGCAACAAATACAATGAGCAGTTCTTC; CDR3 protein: CASSLRQGNKYNEQFF
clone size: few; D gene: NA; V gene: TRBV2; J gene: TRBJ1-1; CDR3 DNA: TGTGCCAGCAGTGAAGCTTTCTTT; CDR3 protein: CASSEAFF
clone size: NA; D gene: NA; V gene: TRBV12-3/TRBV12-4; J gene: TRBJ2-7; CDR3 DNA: TGTGCCAGCAGTCGCGCGGGGCTAACCACCGAGCAGTACTTC; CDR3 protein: CASSRAGLTTEQYF
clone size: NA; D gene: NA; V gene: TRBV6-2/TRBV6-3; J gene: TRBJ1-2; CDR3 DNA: TGTGCCAGCAGTTACTCGAACCCTCTTACGGGGTTGGACTATGGCTACACCTTC; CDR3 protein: CASSYSNPLTGLDYGYTF
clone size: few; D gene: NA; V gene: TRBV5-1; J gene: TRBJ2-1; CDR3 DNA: TGCGCCAGCAGCCGGGACATGCCCAATGAGCAGTTCTTC; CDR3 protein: CASSRDMPNEQFF
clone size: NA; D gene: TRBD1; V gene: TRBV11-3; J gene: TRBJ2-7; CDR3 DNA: TGTGCCAGCAGCTTGGGACAGGGGGCTCAGCAGTACTTC; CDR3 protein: CASSLGQGAQQYF
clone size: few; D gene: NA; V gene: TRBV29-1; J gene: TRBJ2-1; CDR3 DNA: TGCAGCGTTGGCGCCCTCGTATCCCAGGGGTTCGGGCAAGAGACCCAGTTCTTC; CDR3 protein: CSVGALVSQGFGQETQFF
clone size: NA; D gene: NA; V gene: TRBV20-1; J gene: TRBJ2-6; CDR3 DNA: TGCAGTGCTCACAACCCGACTCCAGGGGTCGGGGCCAACGTCCTGACTTTC; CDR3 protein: CSAHNPTPGVGANVLTF
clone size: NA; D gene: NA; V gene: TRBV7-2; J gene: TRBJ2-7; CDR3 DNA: TGTGCCAGCAGCGGAGAGTTGGGTTACGAGCAGTACTTC; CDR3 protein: CASSGELGYEQYF
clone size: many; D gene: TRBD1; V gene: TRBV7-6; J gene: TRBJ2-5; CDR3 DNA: TGTGCCAGCAGCTTAAGACAGGGGGAGACCCAGTACTTC; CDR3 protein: CASSLRQGETQYF
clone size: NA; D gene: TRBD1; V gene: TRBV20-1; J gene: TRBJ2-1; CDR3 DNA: TGCAGTGCTTTACAGGGGAGCAATGAGCAGTTCTTC; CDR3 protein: CSALQGSNEQFF
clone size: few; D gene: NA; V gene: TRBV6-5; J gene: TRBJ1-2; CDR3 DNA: TGTGCCAGCAGTCCCGCCGGACAGACATATGGCTACACCTTC; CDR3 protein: CASSPAGQTYGYTF
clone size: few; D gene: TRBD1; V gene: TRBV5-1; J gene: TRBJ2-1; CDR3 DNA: TGCGCCAGCAGCCCAAGACAGGGGACTTCCCATGAGCAGTTCTTC; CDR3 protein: CASSPRQGTSHEQFF
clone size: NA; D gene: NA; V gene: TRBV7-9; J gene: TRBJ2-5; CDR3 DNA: TGTGCCAGCAGCCCTTGGACAGCTCGAGGGGAGACCCAGTACTTC; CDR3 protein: CASSPWTARGETQYF
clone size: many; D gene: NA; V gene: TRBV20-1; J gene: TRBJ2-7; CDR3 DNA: TGCAGCGCTTCCCAGGACGAGCAGTACTTC; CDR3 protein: CSASQDEQYF
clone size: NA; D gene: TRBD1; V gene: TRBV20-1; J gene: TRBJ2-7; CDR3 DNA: TGCAGTGCTAGAGATCTCACAGGGGAGAACTACGAGCAGTACTTC; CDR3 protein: CSARDLTGENYEQYF
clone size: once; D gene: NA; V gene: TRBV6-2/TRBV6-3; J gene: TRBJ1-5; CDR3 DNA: TGTGCCAGCACCCCAGGACAAGTACCTAATCAGCCCCAGCATTTT; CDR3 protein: CASTPGQVPNQPQHF
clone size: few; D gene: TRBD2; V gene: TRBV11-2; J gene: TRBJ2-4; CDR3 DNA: TGTGCCAGCAGCTTAGCCATGGGGGGGGGTAGGGACATTCAGTACTTC; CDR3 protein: CASSLAMGGGRDIQYF
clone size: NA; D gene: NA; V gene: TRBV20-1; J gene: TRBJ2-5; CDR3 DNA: TGCAGTGCTGGGGGGGGACAGCGATTCTCGCAGCAGTACTTC; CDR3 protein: CSAGGGQRFSQQYF